Listed below are T cell receptor beta chains from one sample, sequenced in a study of regulatory T cells in long-lasting Graves disease. TCRdb ran MiXCR on the multiplex PCR reads and lists one entry per CDR3 protein. The sample includes roughly 430,000 distinct CDR3 sequences, 15% to 20% seen only once; the top ten take about 10%. The same data also went into a second study, on T cells in Graves' hyperthyroidism and ophthalmopathy.

The sequenced sample was peripheral blood mononuclear cells (PBMCs), obtained at new diagnosis, from a patient treated with antithyroid drugs. The receptors stem from a woman aged 25-40 years with Graves disease. Both conserved end residues are part of each CDR3. A D gene is named only where the DNA matches it firmly. Size is omitted from some rows. Given values are once, few, many or a class for expanded clones.

v_call: TRBV19; j_call: TRBJ1-2; clone_size: NA; d_call: NA; cdr3_aa: CASTNRRGFQHYGYTF; cdr3_nt: TGTGCCAGTACCAATCGAAGGGGATTCCAACACTATGGCTACACCTTC
v_call: TRBV7-2; j_call: TRBJ2-7; clone_size: many; d_call: TRBD2; cdr3_aa: CASSLTLSGRVSEQYF; cdr3_nt: TGTGCCAGCAGCTTAACGCTTAGCGGGAGGGTTAGCGAGCAGTACTTC
v_call: TRBV6-6; j_call: TRBJ2-1; clone_size: NA; d_call: TRBD1; cdr3_aa: CASSYSVTGGYNEQFF; cdr3_nt: TGTGCCAGCAGTTACTCGGTGACAGGGGGATACAATGAGCAGTTCTTC
v_call: TRBV7-9; j_call: TRBJ2-1; clone_size: many; d_call: NA; cdr3_aa: CASSLSFLSYNEQFF; cdr3_nt: TGTGCCAGCAGCTTATCCTTTTTATCCTACAATGAGCAGTTCTTC
v_call: TRBV6-5; j_call: TRBJ1-4; clone_size: few; d_call: NA; cdr3_aa: CASSYGRGNEKLFF; cdr3_nt: TGTGCCAGCAGTTACGGGAGGGGAAATGAAAAACTGTTTTTT
v_call: TRBV3-1; j_call: TRBJ2-1; clone_size: many; d_call: NA; cdr3_aa: CASSHAVRESSYNEQFF; cdr3_nt: TGTGCCAGCAGCCATGCGGTACGGGAGAGCTCCTACAATGAGCAGTTCTTC
v_call: TRBV9; j_call: TRBJ2-1; clone_size: NA; d_call: NA; cdr3_aa: CASNSGSSYNEQFF; cdr3_nt: TGTGCCAGCAACAGTGGGTCCTCCTACAATGAGCAGTTCTTC
v_call: TRBV7-9; j_call: TRBJ2-5; clone_size: NA; d_call: NA; cdr3_aa: CASSLEWHQETQYF; cdr3_nt: TGTGCCAGCAGCTTAGAATGGCACCAAGAGACCCAGTACTTC
v_call: TRBV7-2; j_call: TRBJ2-1; clone_size: many; d_call: TRBD2; cdr3_aa: CASSLAGLAGNNEQFF; cdr3_nt: TGTGCCAGCAGCTTAGCAGGACTAGCGGGAAATAATGAGCAGTTCTTC
v_call: TRBV27; j_call: TRBJ2-1; clone_size: many; d_call: NA; cdr3_aa: CASGSISYNEQFF; cdr3_nt: TGTGCCAGTGGCAGCATCTCCTACAATGAGCAGTTCTTC
v_call: TRBV28; j_call: TRBJ2-5; clone_size: few; d_call: NA; cdr3_aa: CASSLREGTQYF; cdr3_nt: TGTGCCAGCAGTTTAAGAGAGGGGACCCAGTACTTC
v_call: TRBV28; j_call: TRBJ2-7; clone_size: many; d_call: NA; cdr3_aa: CASSLPGPLGYEQYF; cdr3_nt: TGTGCCAGCAGTTTGCCGGGACCCCTGGGCTACGAGCAGTACTTC
v_call: TRBV6-1; j_call: TRBJ1-1; clone_size: many; d_call: TRBD1; cdr3_aa: CASNKQGRTEAFF; cdr3_nt: TGTGCCAGCAATAAACAGGGGCGGACTGAAGCTTTCTTT
v_call: TRBV20-1; j_call: TRBJ2-1; clone_size: many; d_call: NA; cdr3_aa: CSALGDPSYNEQFF; cdr3_nt: TGCAGTGCTTTGGGGGACCCTTCCTACAATGAGCAGTTCTTC
v_call: TRBV2; j_call: TRBJ1-1; clone_size: many; d_call: NA; cdr3_aa: CASSVREGTEAFF; cdr3_nt: TGTGCCAGCAGTGTACGGGAAGGCACTGAAGCTTTCTTT
v_call: TRBV7-2; j_call: TRBJ2-7; clone_size: many; d_call: NA; cdr3_aa: CASKSHGGEQYF; cdr3_nt: TGTGCCAGCAAAAGCCATGGCGGCGAGCAGTACTTC
v_call: TRBV3-1; j_call: TRBJ1-1; clone_size: many; d_call: NA; cdr3_aa: CASSQARGAQKFMNTEAFF; cdr3_nt: TGTGCCAGCAGCCAAGCCAGGGGCGCGCAAAAGTTTATGAACACTGAAGCTTTCTTT
v_call: TRBV28; j_call: TRBJ2-7; clone_size: many; d_call: TRBD2; cdr3_aa: CASSSGISYEQYF; cdr3_nt: TGTGCCAGTTCTAGCGGGATCTCCTACGAGCAGTACTTC
v_call: TRBV19; j_call: TRBJ1-2; clone_size: many; d_call: TRBD1; cdr3_aa: CASSIIPGQGYGYTF; cdr3_nt: TGTGCCAGTAGCATCATACCGGGACAGGGGTATGGCTACACCTTC
v_call: TRBV11-3; j_call: TRBJ2-3; clone_size: many; d_call: TRBD2; cdr3_aa: CASSLGPPRAGGPSTDTQYF; cdr3_nt: TGTGCCAGCAGCTTAGGCCCCCCCCGGGCGGGAGGGCCTAGCACAGATACGCAGTATTTT
v_call: TRBV10-3; j_call: TRBJ2-7; clone_size: once; d_call: TRBD2; cdr3_aa: CAIGLAPSEQYF; cdr3_nt: TGTGCCATCGGACTAGCACCTAGCGAGCAGTACTTC
v_call: TRBV6-1; j_call: TRBJ2-6; clone_size: many; d_call: NA; cdr3_aa: CASTPGLSGANVLTF; cdr3_nt: TGTGCCAGCACCCCGGGTCTCTCTGGGGCCAACGTCCTGACTTTC
v_call: TRBV3-1; j_call: TRBJ1-6; clone_size: many; d_call: NA; cdr3_aa: CASSPDRANSPLHF; cdr3_nt: TGTGCCAGCAGCCCGGACAGAGCTAATTCACCCCTCCACTTT
v_call: TRBV28; j_call: TRBJ2-5; clone_size: NA; d_call: NA; cdr3_aa: CASRAGTGLETQYF; cdr3_nt: TGTGCCAGCAGGGCCGGCACAGGGTTGGAGACCCAGTACTTC
v_call: TRBV5-5; j_call: TRBJ1-2; clone_size: many; d_call: NA; cdr3_aa: CASSFYITLTGRNYGYTF; cdr3_nt: TGTGCCAGCAGCTTTTACATTACATTGACAGGCCGAAACTATGGCTACACCTTC
v_call: TRBV14; j_call: TRBJ2-1; clone_size: once; d_call: TRBD2; cdr3_aa: CASSQVGGLRDNEQFF; cdr3_nt: TGTGCCAGCAGCCAAGTGGGGGGGTTAAGGGACAATGAGCAGTTCTTC
v_call: TRBV30; j_call: TRBJ1-5; clone_size: few; d_call: TRBD1; cdr3_aa: CAVEQGADQPQHF; cdr3_nt: TGTGCCGTCGAACAGGGGGCTGATCAGCCCCAGCATTTT
v_call: TRBV7-9; j_call: TRBJ1-1; clone_size: NA; d_call: NA; cdr3_aa: CASSTTGAGNTEAFF; cdr3_nt: TGTGCCAGCAGCACCACGGGAGCGGGGAACACTGAAGCTTTCTTT
v_call: TRBV27; j_call: TRBJ2-1; clone_size: many; d_call: NA; cdr3_aa: CATRPPTGNNEQFF; cdr3_nt: TGTGCCACACGCCCCCCGACTGGCAACAATGAGCAGTTCTTC
v_call: TRBV30; j_call: TRBJ1-1; clone_size: many; d_call: NA; cdr3_aa: CAWKQEPLEAFF; cdr3_nt: TGTGCCTGGAAACAGGAGCCTCTTGAAGCTTTCTTT
v_call: TRBV20-1; j_call: TRBJ2-1; clone_size: many; d_call: NA; cdr3_aa: CSADWQNTYNEQFF; cdr3_nt: TGCAGTGCCGACTGGCAGAATACCTACAATGAGCAGTTCTTC
v_call: TRBV18; j_call: TRBJ2-3; clone_size: few; d_call: TRBD2; cdr3_aa: CASSPPGGLGGTDTQYF; cdr3_nt: TGTGCCAGCTCACCACCGGGAGGACTAGGCGGGACAGATACGCAGTATTTT
v_call: TRBV5-1; j_call: TRBJ1-2; clone_size: many; d_call: NA; cdr3_aa: CASSIGGVANYGYTF; cdr3_nt: TGCGCCAGCAGCATTGGAGGGGTGGCTAACTATGGCTACACCTTC
v_call: TRBV20-1; j_call: TRBJ2-5; clone_size: few; d_call: TRBD2; cdr3_aa: CSATPRGGSNQETQYF; cdr3_nt: TGCAGTGCTACCCCGAGGGGCGGGAGCAACCAAGAGACCCAGTACTTC
v_call: TRBV18; j_call: TRBJ2-7; clone_size: many; d_call: TRBD2; cdr3_aa: CASSPFGREAEQYF; cdr3_nt: TGTGCCAGCTCACCCTTTGGACGGGAGGCCGAGCAGTACTTC
v_call: TRBV12-3/TRBV12-4; j_call: TRBJ2-1; clone_size: few; d_call: NA; cdr3_aa: CASSGGRESGEQFF; cdr3_nt: TGTGCCAGCAGCGGAGGACGGGAGAGTGGTGAGCAGTTCTTC
v_call: TRBV4-3; j_call: TRBJ2-7; clone_size: many; d_call: NA; cdr3_aa: CASSQGPGGSYEQYF; cdr3_nt: TGCGCCAGCAGCCAAGGTCCTGGCGGGTCCTACGAGCAGTACTTC
v_call: TRBV3-1; j_call: TRBJ2-5; clone_size: many; d_call: NA; cdr3_aa: CASSQDEETQYF; cdr3_nt: TGTGCCAGCAGCCAAGATGAAGAGACCCAGTACTTC
v_call: TRBV11-3; j_call: TRBJ2-1; clone_size: NA; d_call: TRBD2; cdr3_aa: CASSLDGLAARVNEQFF; cdr3_nt: TGTGCCAGCAGCTTAGACGGACTAGCGGCGAGGGTCAATGAGCAGTTCTTC
v_call: TRBV6-5; j_call: TRBJ2-1; clone_size: many; d_call: NA; cdr3_aa: CASSYEGGAPSYNEQFF; cdr3_nt: TGTGCCAGCAGTTACGAGGGTGGGGCTCCCTCCTACAATGAGCAGTTCTTC